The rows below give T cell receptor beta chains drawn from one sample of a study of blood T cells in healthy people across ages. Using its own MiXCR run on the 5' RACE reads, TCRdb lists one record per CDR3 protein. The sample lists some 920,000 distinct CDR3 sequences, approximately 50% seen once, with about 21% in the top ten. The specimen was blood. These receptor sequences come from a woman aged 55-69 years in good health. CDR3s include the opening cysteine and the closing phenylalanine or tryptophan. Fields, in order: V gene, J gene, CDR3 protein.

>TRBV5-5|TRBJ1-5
CASSLEAGDPRQPQHF
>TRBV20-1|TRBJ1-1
CSARDRLWTGPNTEAFF
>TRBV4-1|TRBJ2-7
CASSRGPGTSGSKGQYF
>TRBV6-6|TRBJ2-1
CASSPRDRGGYNEQFF
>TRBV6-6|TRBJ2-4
CASSWGRARRNIQYF
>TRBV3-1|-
CASSKTSSFFYEQYF
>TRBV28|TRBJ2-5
CASSTSERAAQETQYF
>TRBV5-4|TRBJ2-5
CASSLPPAGEETQYF
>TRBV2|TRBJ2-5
CASSEGGLASNEQYF
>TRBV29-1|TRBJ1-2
CSVETGGGYGYTF
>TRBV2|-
CASTPQARQETQYF
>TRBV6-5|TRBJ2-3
CASSYATGVTDTQYF
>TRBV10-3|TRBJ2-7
CAISRDLPTYEQYF
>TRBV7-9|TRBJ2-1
CASSLIGGTYYNEQFF
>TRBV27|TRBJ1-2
CASSLNRDRAYGYTF
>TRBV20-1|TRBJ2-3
CSAPRTSGSNTQYF
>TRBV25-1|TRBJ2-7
CASSDPPTGREQYF
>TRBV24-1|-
CAISKGEFYEQYF
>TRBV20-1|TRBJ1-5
CSATQPKPGQGDTEPQHF
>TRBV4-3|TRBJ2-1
CASSQDHLAVGGEQFF
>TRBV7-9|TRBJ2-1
CASSWLAVDNEQFF
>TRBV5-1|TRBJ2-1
CASSLGTSGLTSYNEQFF
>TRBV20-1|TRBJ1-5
CSARTRINQPQHF
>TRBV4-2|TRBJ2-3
CASSQAGTSGSYRTDTQYF
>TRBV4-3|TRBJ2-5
CASSQEGSGIAQETQYF
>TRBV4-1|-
CASSQVKDRGEETQYF
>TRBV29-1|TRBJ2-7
CSASGTGGNEQYF
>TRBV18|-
CASSQTPIETQYF
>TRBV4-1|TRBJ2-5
CASSQIRFQGGETQYF
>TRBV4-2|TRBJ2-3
CASSQDFPVRGSGRDTQYF
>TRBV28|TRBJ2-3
CAISGSSTDTQYF
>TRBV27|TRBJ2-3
CASVLTVGGGIDTQYF
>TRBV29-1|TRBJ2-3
CSVEISTDTQYF
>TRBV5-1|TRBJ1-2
CASSFQSTNYGYTF
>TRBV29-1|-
CSVRDRYNEQYF
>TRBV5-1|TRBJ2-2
CASSPLIGLTGELFF
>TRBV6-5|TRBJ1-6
CASSYSVARGNSPLHF
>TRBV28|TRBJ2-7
CASSGIGIAYEQYF
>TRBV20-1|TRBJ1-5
CSASPDRTHQSQHF
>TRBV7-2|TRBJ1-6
CASSLVGGSSYNSPLHF
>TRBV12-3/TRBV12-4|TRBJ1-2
CASSPVGSPYGYTF
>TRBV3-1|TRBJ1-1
CASSQDSSRLNTEAFF
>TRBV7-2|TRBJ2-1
CASSSRAGGGHEQFF
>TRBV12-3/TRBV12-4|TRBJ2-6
CASNPPGANVLTF
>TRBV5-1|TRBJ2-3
CAGSLVVRRGDTQYF
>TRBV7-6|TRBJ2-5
CVSSSVRGETQYF
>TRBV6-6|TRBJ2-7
CASTPVGRNEQYF
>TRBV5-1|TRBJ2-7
CASQQGRGSSGEQYF
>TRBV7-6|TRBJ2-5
CASSLALGLAGETQYF
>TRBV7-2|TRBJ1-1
CASSSPRTGKMNTEAFF